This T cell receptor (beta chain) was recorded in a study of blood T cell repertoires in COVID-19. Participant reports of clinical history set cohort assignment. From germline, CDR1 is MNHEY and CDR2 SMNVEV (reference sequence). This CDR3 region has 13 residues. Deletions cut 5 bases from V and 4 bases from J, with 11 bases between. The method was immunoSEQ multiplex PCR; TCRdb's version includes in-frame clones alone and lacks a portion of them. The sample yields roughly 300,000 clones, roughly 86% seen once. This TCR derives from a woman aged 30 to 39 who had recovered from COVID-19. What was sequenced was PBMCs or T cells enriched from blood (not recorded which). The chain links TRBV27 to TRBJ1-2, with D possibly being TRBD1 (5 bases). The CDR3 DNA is TGTGCCAGCAGTCCCAACACAGGCTATGGCTACACCTTC. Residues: CASSPNTGYGYTF.